This T cell receptor beta chain was observed in a study of blood T cells in healthy people across ages. This clonotype appeared a few times. Its antigen is unidentified. Findings and caveats of the study: Compared with aged donors, long-lived donors showed fewer expanded clones, suggesting selection.

With a J-beta primer mix and a sample-barcoded 5' primer, a second PCR ran 7 to 11 cycles. A single record per CDR3 protein comes from TCRdb applying MiXCR to the 5' RACE reads. Found here are roughly 1.6 million distinct CDR3 sequences, about 35% of them singletons; the top ten hold about 11%. Germline loops: CDR1 LGHNT, CDR2 FRNRAP. There are 14 residues in the CDR3. This TCR derives from a woman between 25 and 40 years old in good health. The source material was blood. V is TRBV12-5 and J is TRBJ2-5; no firm D call. The J call could be wrong; TRBJ2-7 is a better fit for the DNA end. The CDR3 region has the DNA TGTGCTAGTGGTTTTCAAGGTTTTTTGGGCGAGCAGTACTTC. Encoded protein: CASGFQGFLGEQYF.